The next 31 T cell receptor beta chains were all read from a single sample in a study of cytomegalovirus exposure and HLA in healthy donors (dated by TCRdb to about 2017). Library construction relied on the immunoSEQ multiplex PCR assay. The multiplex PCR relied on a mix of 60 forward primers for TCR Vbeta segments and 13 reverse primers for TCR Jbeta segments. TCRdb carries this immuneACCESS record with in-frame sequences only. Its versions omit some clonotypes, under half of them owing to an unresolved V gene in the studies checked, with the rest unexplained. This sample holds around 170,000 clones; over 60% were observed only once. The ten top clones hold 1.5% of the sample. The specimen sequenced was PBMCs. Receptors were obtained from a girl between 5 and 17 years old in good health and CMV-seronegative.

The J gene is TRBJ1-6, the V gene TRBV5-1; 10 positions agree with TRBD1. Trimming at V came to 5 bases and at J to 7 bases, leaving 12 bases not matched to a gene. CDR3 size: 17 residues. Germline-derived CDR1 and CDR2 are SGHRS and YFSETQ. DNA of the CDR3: TGCGCCAGCAGGGGGAGCCGGGACAGGGGCCTCAATTCACCCCTCCACTTT. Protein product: CASRGSRDRGLNSPLHF. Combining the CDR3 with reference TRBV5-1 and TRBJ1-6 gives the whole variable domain KAGVTQTPRYLIKTRGQQVTLSCSPISGHRSVSWYQQTPGQGLQFLFEYFSETQRNKGNFPGRFSGRQFSNSRSEMNVSTLELGDSALYLCASRGSRDRGLNSPLHFGNGTRLTVT.

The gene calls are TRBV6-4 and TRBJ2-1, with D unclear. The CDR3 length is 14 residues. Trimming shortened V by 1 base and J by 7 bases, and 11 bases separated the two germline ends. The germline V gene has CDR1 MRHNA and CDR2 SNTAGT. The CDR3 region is CASSDYRSGNEQFF. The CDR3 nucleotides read TGTGCCAGCAGTGACTATAGATCAGGTAATGAGCAGTTCTTC.

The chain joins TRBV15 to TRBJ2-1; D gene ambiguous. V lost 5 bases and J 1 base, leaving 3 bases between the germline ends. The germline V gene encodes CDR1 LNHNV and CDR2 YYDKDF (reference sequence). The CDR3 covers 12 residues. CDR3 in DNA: TGTGCCACCAGCCCATCCTACAATGAGCAGTTCTTC. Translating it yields CATSPSYNEQFF.

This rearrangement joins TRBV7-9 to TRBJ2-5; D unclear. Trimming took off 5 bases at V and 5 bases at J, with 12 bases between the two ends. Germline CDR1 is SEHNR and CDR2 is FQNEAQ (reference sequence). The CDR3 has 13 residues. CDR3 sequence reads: CASSLPAEETQYF. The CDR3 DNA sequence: TGTGCCAGCAGCCTCCCCGCGGAGGAGACCCAGTACTTC.

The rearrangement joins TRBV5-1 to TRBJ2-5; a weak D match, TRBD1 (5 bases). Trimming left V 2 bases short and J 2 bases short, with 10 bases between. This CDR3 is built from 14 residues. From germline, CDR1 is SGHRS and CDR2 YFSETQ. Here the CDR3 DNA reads TGCGCCAGCAGCTTAGGGGCCCTTCAAGAGACCCAGTACTTC. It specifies CASSLGALQETQYF.

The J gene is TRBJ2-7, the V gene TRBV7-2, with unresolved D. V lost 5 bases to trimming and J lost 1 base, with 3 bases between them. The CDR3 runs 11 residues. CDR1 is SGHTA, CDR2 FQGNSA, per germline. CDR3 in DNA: TGTGCCAGCAGCCGTTCCTACGAGCAGTACTTC. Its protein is CASSRSYEQYF.

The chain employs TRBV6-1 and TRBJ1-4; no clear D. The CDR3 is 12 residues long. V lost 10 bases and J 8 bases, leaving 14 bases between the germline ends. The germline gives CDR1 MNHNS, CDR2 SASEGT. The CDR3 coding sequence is TGTGCCACTGAGGGTAACGGCGAAAAACTGTTTTTT. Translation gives CATEGNGEKLFF.

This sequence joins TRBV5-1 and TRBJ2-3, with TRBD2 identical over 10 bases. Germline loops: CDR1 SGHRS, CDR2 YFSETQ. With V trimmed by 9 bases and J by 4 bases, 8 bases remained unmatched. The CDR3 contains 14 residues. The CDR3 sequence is CATQRGGFSDTQYF. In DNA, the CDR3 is TGCGCCACCCAGCGGGGGGGGTTCTCAGATACGCAGTATTTT.

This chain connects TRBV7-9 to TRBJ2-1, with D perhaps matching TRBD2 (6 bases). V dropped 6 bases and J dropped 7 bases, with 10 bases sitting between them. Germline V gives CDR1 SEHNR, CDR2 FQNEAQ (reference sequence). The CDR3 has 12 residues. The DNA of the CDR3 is TGTGCCAGCAGGGGACTGGGGAATGAGCAGTTCTTC. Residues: CASRGLGNEQFF.

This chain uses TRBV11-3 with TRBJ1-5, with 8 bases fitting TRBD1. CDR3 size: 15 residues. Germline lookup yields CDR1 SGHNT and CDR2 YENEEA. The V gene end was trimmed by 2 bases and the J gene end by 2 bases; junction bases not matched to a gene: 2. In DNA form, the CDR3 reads TGTGCCAGCAGCTTACCACAGGGGGGCAATCAGCCCCAGCATTTT. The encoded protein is CASSLPQGGNQPQHF.

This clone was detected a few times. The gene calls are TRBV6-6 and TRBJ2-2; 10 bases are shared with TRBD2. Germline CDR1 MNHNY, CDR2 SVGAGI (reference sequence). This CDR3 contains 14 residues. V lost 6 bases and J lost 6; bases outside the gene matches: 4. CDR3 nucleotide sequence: TGTGCCAGCAGGTTCGGGACTAGCGCCGGGGAGCTGTTTTTT. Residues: CASRFGTSAGELFF.

The CDR3 here is CASSRAGGAYGELFF. DNA of the CDR3: TGTGCCAGCAGCAGAGCGGGGGGGGCATACGGGGAGCTGTTTTTT. This chain connects TRBV27 to TRBJ2-2; 10 bases align to TRBD2. This CDR3 has 15 amino acids. V trimming: 6 bases; J trimming: 7 bases; junction bases outside the gene matches: 8. Per the germline V gene, CDR1 is MNHEY and CDR2 is SMNVEV (reference sequence).

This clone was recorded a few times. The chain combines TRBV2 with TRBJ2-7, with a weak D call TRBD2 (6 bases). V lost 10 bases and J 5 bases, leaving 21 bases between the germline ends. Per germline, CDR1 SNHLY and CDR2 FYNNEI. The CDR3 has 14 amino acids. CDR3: CAILPGSGFDEQYF. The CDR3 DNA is TGTGCCATCCTCCCAGGGAGCGGGTTTGACGAGCAGTACTTC.

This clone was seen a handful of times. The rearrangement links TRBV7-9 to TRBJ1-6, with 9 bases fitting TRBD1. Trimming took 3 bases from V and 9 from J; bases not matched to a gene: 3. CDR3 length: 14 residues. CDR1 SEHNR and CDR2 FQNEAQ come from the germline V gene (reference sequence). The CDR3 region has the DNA TGTGCCAGCAGCTTGACAGGGGGGACTTCACCCCTCCACTTT. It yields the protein CASSLTGGTSPLHF.

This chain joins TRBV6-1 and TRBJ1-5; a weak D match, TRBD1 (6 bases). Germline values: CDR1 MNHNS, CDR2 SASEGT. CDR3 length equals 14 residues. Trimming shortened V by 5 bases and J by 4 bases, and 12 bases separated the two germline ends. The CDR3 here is CASSPRGGNQPQHF. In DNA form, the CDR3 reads TGTGCCAGCAGTCCCAGGGGAGGGAATCAGCCCCAGCATTTT.

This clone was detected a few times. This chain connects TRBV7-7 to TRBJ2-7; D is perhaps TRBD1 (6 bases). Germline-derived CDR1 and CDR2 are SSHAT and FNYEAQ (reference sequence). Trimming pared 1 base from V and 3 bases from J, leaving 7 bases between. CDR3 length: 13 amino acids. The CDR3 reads CASSLGQDYEQYF. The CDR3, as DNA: TGTGCCAGCAGCTTAGGACAGGACTACGAGCAGTACTTC.

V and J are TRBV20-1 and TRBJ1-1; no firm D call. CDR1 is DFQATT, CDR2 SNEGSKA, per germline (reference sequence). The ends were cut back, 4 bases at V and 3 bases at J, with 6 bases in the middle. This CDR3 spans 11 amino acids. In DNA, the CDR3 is TGCAGTGCTAAACTTGACACTGAAGCTTTCTTT. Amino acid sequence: CSAKLDTEAFF.

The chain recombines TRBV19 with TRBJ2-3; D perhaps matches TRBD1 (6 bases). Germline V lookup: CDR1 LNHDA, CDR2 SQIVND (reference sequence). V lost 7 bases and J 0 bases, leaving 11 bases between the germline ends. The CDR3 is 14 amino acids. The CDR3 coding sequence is TGTGCCAGTAAACAGGGCTCTAGCACAGATACGCAGTATTTT. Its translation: CASKQGSSTDTQYF.

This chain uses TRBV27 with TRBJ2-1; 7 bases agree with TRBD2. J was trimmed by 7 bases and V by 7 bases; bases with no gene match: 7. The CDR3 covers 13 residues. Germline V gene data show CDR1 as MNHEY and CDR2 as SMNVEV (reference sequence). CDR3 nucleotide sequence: TGTGCCAGCACCGTGCTCGGGGGGAATGAGCAGTTCTTC. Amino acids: CASTVLGGNEQFF.

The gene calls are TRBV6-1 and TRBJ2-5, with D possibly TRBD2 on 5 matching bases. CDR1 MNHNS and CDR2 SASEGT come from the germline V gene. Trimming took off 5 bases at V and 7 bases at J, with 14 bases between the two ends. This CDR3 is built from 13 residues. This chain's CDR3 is CASSRGPMGTQYF. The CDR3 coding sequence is TGTGCCAGCAGTCGGGGTCCCATGGGGACCCAGTACTTC.

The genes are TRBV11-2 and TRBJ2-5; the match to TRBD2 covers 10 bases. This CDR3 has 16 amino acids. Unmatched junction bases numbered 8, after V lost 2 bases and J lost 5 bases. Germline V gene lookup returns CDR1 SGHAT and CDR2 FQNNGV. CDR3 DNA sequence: TGTGCCAGCAGCTTAAATAGCGGGGGGCCGGGGGAGACCCAGTACTTC. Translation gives CASSLNSGGPGETQYF.

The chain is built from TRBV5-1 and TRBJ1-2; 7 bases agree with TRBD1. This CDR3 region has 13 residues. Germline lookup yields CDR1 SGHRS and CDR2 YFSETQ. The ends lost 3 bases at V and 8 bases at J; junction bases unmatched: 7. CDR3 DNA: TGCGCCAGCAGCTCGGGACAGACCCAGGGCTACACCTTC. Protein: CASSSGQTQGYTF. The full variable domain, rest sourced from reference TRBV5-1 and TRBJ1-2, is KAGVTQTPRYLIKTRGQQVTLSCSPISGHRSVSWYQQTPGQGLQFLFEYFSETQRNKGNFPGRFSGRQFSNSRSEMNVSTLELGDSALYLCASSSGQTQGYTFGSGTRLTVV.

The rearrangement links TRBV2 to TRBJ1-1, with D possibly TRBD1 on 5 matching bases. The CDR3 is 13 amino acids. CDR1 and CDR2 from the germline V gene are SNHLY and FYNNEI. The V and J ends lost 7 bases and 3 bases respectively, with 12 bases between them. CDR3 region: CASMAGMDTEAFF. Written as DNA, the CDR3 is TGTGCCAGCATGGCAGGGATGGACACTGAAGCTTTCTTT.

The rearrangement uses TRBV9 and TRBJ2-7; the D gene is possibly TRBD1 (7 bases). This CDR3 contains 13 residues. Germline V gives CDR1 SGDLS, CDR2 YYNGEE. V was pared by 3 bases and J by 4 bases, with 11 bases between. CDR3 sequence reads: CASSGGTAYEQYF. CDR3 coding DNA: TGTGCCAGCAGCGGCGGGACAGCATACGAGCAGTACTTC.

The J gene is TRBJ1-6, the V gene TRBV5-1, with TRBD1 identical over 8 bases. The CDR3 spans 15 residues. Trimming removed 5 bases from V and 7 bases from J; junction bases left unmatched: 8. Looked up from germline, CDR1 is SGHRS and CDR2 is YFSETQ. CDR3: CASRLNTGGNSPLHF. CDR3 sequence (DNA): TGCGCCAGCAGATTGAATACAGGGGGAAATTCACCCCTCCACTTT.

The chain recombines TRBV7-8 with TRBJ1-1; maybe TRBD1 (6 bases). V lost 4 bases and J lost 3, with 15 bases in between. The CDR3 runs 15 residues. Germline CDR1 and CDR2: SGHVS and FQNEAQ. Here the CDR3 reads CASSSRTDFYTEAFF. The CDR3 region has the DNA TGTGCCAGCAGCTCCCGGACAGACTTTTACACTGAAGCTTTCTTT.

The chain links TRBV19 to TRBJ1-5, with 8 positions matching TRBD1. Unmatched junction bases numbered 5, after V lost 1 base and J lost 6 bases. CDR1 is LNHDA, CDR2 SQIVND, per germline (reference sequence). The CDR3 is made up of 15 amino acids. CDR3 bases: TGTGCCAGTAGTATAGGACAGGGGAAAGGTCAGCCCCAGCATTTT. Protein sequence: CASSIGQGKGQPQHF.

The CDR3 nucleotides read TGTGCCAGCAGTCTTAACCGGGGGGACAATCAGCCCCAGCATTTT. It encodes CASSLNRGDNQPQHF. The V gene is TRBV2, the J gene TRBJ1-5, with D maybe TRBD1 (5 bases). Germline V lookup: CDR1 SNHLY, CDR2 FYNNEI. The V gene lost 5 bases and the J gene lost 3 bases, with 14 bases spanning the gap. The CDR3 totals 15 residues.

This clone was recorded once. DNA for the CDR3: TGTGCCAGTAGTACCTTAGGACAGACTTATGGCTACACCTTC. Encoded protein: CASSTLGQTYGYTF. V and J are TRBV19 and TRBJ1-2, with D perhaps matching TRBD1 (6 bases). The ends were cut back, 4 bases at V and 5 bases at J, with 14 bases in the middle. Germline values: CDR1 LNHDA, CDR2 SQIVND (reference sequence). This CDR3 contains 14 residues.

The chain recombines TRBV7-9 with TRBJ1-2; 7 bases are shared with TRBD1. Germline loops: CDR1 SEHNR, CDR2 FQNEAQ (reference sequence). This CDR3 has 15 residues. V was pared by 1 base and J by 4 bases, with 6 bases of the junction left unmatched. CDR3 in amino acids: CASSLGSTGSYGYTF. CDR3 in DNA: TGTGCCAGCAGCTTAGGCTCGACAGGGAGCTATGGCTACACCTTC.

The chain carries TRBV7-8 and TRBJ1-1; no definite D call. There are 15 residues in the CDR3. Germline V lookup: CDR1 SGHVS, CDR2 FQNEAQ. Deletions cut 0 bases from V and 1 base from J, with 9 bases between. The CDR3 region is CASSLAGLQNTEAFF. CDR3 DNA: TGTGCCAGCAGCTTAGCTGGACTCCAGAACACTGAAGCTTTCTTT.